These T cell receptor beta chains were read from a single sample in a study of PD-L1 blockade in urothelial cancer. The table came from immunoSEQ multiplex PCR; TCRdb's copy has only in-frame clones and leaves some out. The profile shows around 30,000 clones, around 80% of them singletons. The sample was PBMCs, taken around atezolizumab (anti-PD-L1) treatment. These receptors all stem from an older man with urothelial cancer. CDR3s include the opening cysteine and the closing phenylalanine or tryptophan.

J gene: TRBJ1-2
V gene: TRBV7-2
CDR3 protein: CASSLGGPGYTF

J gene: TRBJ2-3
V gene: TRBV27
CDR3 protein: CASSFGGANQNTQYF

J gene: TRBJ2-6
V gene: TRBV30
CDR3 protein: CAWSVQAGGVSGANVLTF

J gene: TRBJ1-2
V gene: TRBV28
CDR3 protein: CASSRGGYTF

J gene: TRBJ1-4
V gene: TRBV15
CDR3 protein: CATRARGSNEKLFF

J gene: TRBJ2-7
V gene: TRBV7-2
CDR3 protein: CASRGAGGSYEQYF

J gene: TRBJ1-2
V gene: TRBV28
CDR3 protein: CASGPTFYGYTF

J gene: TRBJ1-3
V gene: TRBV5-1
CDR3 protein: CASNPTGAGNTIYF

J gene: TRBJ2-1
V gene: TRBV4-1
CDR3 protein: CASSQPPGGVYNEQFF

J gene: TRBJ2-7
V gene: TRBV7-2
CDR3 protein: CASSTRTSGSYEQYF

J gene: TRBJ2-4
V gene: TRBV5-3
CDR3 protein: CARRPGLAKNIQYF

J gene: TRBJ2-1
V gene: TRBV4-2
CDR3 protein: CASSQRTSGNEQFF

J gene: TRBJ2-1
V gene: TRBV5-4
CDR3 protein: CASSLARGTYNEQFF

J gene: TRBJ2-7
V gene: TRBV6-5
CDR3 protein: CASSYIGRQYF

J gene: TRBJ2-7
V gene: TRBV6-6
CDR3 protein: CASRGDKDYEQYF

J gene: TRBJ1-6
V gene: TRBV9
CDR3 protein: CASSVDRPNSPLHF